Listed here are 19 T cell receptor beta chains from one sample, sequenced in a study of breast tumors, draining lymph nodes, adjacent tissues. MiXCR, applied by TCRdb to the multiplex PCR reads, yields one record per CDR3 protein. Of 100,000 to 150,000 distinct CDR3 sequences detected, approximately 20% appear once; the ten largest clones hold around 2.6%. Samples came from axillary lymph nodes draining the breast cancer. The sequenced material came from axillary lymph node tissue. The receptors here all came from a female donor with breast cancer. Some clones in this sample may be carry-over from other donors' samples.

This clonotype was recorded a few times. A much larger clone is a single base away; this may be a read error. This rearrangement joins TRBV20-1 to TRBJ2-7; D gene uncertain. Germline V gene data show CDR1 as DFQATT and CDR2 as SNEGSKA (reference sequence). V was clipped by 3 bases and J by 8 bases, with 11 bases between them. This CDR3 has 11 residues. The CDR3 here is CSASSRNKQYF. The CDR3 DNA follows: TGCAGTGCTAGTTCCAGGAACAAGCAGTACTTC.

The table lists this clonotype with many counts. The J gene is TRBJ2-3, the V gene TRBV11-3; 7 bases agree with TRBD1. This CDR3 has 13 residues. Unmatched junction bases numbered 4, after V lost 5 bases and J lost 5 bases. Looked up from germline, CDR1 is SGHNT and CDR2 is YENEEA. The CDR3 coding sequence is TGTGCCAGCAGCCACAGGGGCGTAGATACGCAGTATTTT. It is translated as CASSHRGVDTQYF.

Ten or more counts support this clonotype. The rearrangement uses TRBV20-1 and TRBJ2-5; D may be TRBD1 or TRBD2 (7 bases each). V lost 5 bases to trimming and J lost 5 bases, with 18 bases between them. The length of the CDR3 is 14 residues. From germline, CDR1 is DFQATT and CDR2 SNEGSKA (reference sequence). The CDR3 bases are TGCAGTGCTTCCCCCGGGACAGCGGGGGAGACCCAGTACTTC. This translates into CSASPGTAGETQYF.

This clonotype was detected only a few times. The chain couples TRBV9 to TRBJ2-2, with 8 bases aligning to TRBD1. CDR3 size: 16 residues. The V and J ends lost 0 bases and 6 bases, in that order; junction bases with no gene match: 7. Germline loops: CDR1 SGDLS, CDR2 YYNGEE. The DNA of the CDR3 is TGTGCCAGCAGCGTAGCTCCGACAGGGGTCCCCGGGGAGCTGTTTTTT. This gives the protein CASSVAPTGVPGELFF.

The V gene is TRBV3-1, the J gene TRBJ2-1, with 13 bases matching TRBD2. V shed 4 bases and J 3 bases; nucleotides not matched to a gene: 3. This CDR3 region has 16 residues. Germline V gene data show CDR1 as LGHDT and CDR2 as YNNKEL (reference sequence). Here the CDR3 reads CASSPRTSGGYNEQFF. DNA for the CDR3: TGTGCCAGCAGCCCCCGGACTAGCGGGGGCTACAATGAGCAGTTCTTC.

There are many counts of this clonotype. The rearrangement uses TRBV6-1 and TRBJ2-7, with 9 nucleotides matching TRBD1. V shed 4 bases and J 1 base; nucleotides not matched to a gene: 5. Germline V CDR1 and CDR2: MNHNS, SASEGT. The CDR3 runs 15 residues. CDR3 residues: CASSVGQGPSYEQYF. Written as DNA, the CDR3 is TGTGCCAGCAGTGTCGGACAGGGGCCTTCCTACGAGCAGTACTTC.

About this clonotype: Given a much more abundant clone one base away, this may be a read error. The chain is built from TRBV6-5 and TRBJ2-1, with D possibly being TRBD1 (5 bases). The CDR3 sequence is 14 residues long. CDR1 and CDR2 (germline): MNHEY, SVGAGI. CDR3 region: CASSWGGQYNERFF. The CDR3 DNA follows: TGTGCCAGCAGTTGGGGCGGACAATACAATGAGCGGTTCTTC.

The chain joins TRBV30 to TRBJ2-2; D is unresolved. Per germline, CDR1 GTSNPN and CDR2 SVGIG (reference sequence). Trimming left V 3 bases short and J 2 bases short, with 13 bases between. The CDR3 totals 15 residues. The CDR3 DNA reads TGTGCCTGGAGGACGGGCGAGAGCAACACCGGGGAGCTGTTTTTT. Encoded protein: CAWRTGESNTGELFF.

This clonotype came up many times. This CDR3 reads CASSSTGSGELFF. The CDR3 DNA sequence: TGTGCCAGCAGCTCAACAGGGTCCGGGGAGCTGTTTTTT. J is TRBJ2-2 and V is TRBV7-9; a weak D match, TRBD1 (6 bases). CDR1 and CDR2 from the germline V gene are SEHNR and FQNEAQ (reference sequence). V dropped 4 bases and J dropped 6 bases, with 9 bases sitting between them. The CDR3 is made up of 13 amino acids.

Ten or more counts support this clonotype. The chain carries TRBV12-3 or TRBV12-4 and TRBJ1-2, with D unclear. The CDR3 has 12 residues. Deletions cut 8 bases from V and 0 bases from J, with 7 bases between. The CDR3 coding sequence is TGTGCCAGCCTTGGAGCTAACTATGGCTACACCTTC. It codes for CASLGANYGYTF.

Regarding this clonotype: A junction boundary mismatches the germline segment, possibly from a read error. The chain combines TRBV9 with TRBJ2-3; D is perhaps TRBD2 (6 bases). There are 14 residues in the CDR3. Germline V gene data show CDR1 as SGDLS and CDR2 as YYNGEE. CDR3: CASSRTGSTDTRYF. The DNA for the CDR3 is TGTGCCAGCAGTCGTACCGGGAGCACAGATACGCGGTATTTT. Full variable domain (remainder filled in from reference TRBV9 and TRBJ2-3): DSGVTQTPKHLITATGQRVTLRCSPRSGDLSVYWYQQSLDQGLQFLIQYYNGEERAKGNILERFSAQQFPDLHSELNLSSLELGDSALYFCASSRTGSTDTRYFGPGTRLTVL.

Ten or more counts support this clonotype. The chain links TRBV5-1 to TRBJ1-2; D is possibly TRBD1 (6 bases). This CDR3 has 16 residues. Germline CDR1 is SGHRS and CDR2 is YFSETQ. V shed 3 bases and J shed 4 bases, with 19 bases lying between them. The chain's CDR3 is CASSYTGGQGAYGYTF. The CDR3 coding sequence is TGCGCCAGCAGCTACACCGGGGGCCAGGGTGCCTATGGCTACACCTTC.

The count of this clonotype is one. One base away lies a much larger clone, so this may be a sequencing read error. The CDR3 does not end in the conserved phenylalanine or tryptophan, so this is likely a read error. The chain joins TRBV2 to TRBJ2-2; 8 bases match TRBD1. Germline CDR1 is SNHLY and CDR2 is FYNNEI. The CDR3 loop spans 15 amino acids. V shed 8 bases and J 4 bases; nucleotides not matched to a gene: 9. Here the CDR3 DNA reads TGTGCCAGCGCGCGGCAGGGGGCTGTCACCGGGGAGCTGTTTCTT. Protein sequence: CASARQGAVTGELFL.

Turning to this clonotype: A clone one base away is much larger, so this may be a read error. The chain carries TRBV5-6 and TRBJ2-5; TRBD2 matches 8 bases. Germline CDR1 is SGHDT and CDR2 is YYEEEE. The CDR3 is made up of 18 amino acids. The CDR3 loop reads CACSDGLATGGIQETQYF. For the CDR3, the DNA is TGTGCCTGCAGCGACGGACTAGCCACGGGGGGAATCCAAGAGACCCAGTACTTC. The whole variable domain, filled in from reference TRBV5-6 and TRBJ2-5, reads DAGVTQSPTHLIKTRGQQVTLRCSPKSGHDTVSWYQQALGQGPQFIFQYYEEEERQRGNFPDRFSGHQFPNYSSELNVNALLLGDSALYLCACSDGLATGGIQETQYFGPGTRLLVL.

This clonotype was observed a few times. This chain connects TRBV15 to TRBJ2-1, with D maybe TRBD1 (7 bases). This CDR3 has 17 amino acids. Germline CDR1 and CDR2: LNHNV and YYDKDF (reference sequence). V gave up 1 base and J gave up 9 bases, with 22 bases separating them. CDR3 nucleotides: TGTGCCACCAGCAGAGGGTCCAGGGGGTGGGGGGACAGTGAGCAGTTCTTC. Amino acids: CATSRGSRGWGDSEQFF.

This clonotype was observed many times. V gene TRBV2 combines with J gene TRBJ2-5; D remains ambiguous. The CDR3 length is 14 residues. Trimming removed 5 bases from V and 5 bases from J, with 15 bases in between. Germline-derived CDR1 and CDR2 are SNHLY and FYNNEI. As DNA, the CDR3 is TGTGCCAGCAGTCTGACTCTCCGGTGGGAGACCCAGTACTTC. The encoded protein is CASSLTLRWETQYF.

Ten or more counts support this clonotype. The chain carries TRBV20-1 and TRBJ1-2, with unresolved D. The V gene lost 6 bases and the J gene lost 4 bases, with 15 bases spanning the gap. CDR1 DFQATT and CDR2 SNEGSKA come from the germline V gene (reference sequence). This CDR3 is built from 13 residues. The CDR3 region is CSAATEESYGYTF. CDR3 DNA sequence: TGCAGTGCCGCAACAGAGGAGAGCTATGGCTACACCTTC.

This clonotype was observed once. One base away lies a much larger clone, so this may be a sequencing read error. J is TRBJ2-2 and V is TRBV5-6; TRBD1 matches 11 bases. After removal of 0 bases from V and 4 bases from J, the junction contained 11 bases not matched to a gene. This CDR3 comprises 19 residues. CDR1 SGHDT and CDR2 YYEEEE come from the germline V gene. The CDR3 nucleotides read TGTGCCAGCAGCTTGGCCATTTGGGACAGGGGGTCTGGCACCGGGGAGCTGTTTTTT. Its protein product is CASSLAIWDRGSGTGELFF.

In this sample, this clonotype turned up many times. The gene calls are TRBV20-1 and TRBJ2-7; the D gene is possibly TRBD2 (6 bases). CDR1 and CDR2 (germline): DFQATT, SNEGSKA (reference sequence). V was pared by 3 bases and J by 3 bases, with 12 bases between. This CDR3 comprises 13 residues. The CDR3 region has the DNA TGCAGTGCTAGTACGGGAGCCCTCTACGAGCAGTACTTC. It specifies CSASTGALYEQYF.